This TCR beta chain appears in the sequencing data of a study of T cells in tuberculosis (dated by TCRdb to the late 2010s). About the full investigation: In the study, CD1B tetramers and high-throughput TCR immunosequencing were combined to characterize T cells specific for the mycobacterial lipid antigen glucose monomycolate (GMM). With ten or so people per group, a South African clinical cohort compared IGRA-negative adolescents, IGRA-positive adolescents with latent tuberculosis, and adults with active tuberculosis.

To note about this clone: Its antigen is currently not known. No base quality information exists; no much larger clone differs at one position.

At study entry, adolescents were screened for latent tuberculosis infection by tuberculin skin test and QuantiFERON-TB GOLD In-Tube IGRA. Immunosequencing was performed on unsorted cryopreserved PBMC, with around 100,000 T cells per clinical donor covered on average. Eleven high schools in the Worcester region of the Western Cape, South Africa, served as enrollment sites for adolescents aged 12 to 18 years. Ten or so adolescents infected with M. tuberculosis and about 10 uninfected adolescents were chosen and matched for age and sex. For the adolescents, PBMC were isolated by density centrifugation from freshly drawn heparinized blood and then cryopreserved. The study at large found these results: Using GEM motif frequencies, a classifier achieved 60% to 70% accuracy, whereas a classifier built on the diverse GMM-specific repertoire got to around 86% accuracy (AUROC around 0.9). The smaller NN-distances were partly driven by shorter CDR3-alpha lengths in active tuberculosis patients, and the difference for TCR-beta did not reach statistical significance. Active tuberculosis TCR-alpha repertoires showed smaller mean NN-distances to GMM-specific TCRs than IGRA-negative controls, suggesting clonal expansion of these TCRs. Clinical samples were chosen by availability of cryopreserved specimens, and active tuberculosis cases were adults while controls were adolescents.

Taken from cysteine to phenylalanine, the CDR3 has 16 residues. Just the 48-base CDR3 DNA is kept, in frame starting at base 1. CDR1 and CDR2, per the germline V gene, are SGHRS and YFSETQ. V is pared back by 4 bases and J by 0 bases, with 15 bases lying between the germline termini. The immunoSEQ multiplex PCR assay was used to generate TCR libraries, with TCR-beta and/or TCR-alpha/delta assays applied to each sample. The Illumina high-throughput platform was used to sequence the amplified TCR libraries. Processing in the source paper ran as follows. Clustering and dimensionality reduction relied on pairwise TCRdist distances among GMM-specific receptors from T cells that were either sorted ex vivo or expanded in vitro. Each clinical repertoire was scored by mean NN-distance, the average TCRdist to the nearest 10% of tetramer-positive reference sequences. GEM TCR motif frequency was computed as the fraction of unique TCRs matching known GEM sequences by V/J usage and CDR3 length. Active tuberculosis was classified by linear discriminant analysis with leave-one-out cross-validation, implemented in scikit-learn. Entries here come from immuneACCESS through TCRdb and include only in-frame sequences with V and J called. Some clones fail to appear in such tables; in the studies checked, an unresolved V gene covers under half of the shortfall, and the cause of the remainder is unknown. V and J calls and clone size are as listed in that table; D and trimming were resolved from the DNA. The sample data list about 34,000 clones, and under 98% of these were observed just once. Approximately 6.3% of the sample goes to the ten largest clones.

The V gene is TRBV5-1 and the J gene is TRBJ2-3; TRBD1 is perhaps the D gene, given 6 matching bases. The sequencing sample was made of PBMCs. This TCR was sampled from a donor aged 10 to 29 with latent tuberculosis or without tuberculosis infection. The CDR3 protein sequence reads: CASSTDIGGSTDTQYF. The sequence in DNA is TGCGCCAGCAGCACTGACATAGGGGGAAGCACAGATACGCAGTATTTT.